This TCR beta chain was obtained from a study of blood T cell repertoires in COVID-19. Across the whole study: The analysed material was cDNA or gDNA that came from T cells, B-cell-depleted T cells, or PBMCs.

Assay: immunoSEQ multiplex PCR; the TCRdb copy retains only in-frame clones and omits some. The sample records 200,000 to 300,000 clones, more than 75% being singletons. CDR1 LGHDT and CDR2 YNNKEL come from the germline V gene (reference sequence). CDR3 length: 13 amino acids. This clone has just one count. Sequenced sample: peripheral blood. This chain uses TRBV3-1 (or the pseudogene TRBV3-2) with TRBJ1-3; D gene ambiguous. The receptor's source is a woman in her thirties or forties who had recovered from COVID-19. The CDR3 bases are TGTGGTTCGACGGAGAACTCTGGAAACACCATATATTTT. Its protein product is CGSTENSGNTIYF.